These 4 T cell receptor beta chains originate from one sample sequenced in a study of cytomegalovirus exposure and HLA in healthy donors (dated 2017 in TCRdb). Libraries were prepared through the immunoSEQ multiplex PCR assay. TCRdb re-hosts the immuneACCESS table, in-frame sequences only. Its copies lack some clones; in the studies checked, an unresolved V gene accounts for under half of them, and the cause for the rest is not known. The sample table records about 78,000 clones; roughly 95% of these occur just once. 1.6% of the sample goes to the ten largest clones. The sample consisted of PBMCs. The source is a man between 18 and 29 years old in good health and CMV-seropositive.

The chain is built from TRBV14 and TRBJ1-2, with no clear D. CDR3 length: 16 residues. Germline values: CDR1 SGHDN, CDR2 FVKESK. Trimming left V 4 bases short and J 2 bases short, with 17 bases between. This chain's CDR3 is CASSPQKRTSNYGYTF. DNA for the CDR3: TGTGCCAGCAGCCCCCAAAAGCGGACCTCCAACTATGGCTACACCTTC.

This chain links TRBV13 with TRBJ2-1; perhaps TRBD2 as D (6 bases). Trimming shortened V by 7 bases and J by 7 bases, and 26 bases separated the two germline ends. The CDR3 consists of 17 residues. Germline CDR1 PRHDT, CDR2 FYEKMQ (reference sequence). The chain's CDR3 is CASTPAPGVANENEQFF. As DNA, the CDR3 is TGTGCCAGCACCCCAGCCCCGGGGGTAGCGAATGAGAATGAGCAGTTCTTC.

J is TRBJ1-5 and V is TRBV30; D is perhaps TRBD1 (5 bases). This CDR3 contains 13 residues. V gave up 4 bases and J gave up 6 bases, with 13 bases separating them. The V gene's germline CDR1 is GTSNPN and CDR2 SVGIG (reference sequence). DNA for the CDR3: TGTGCCTGGACCGGGGGGTCAGGTCAGCCCCAGCATTTT. This gives the protein CAWTGGSGQPQHF.

This chain links TRBV9 with TRBJ1-1; D is ambiguous. This CDR3 comprises 14 residues. Trimming shortened V by 1 base and J by 2 bases, and 9 bases separated the two germline ends. In germline, CDR1 is SGDLS, CDR2 YYNGEE. Written as DNA, the CDR3 is TGTGCCAGCAGCGTAAGCACTGATAACACTGAAGCTTTCTTT. Translation: CASSVSTDNTEAFF.